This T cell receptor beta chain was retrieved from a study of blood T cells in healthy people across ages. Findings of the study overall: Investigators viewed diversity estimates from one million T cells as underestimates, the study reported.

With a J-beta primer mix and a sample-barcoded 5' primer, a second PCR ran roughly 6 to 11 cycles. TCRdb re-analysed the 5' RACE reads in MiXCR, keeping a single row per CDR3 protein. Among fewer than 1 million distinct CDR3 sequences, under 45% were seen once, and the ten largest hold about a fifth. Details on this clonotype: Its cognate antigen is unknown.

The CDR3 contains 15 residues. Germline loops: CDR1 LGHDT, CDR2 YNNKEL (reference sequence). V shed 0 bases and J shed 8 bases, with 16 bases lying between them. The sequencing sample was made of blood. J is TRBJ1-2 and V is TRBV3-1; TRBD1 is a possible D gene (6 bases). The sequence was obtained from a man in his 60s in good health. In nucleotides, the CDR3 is TGTGCCAGCAGCCAAGATCTACAGGGCCAGGGAGGCTACACCTTC. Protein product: CASSQDLQGQGGYTF.